Listed below are T cell receptor beta chains from one sample, sequenced in a study of blood T cell repertoires in COVID-19. Using immunoSEQ multiplex PCR, the repertoire was profiled, and TCRdb retains in-frame clones only, with some absent. The sample shows about 44,000 clones, roughly 87% of them seen only once. The sequencing sample was made of peripheral blood. Receptors were obtained from a woman older than 75 in a cohort sampled during active or convalescent COVID-19. CDR3s include the opening cysteine and the closing phenylalanine or tryptophan. A D gene is named only where the DNA matches it firmly. A row's size may be missing; if present it is once, few, many or a size class.

>-|TRBV7-2|TRBJ1-2|-
CASSLAGEGIMNYGYTF
TGTGCCAGCAGCTTAGCGGGGGAGGGTATCATGAACTATGGCTACACCTTC
>-|TRBV27|TRBJ2-5|-
CASRRNQGFRETQYF
TGTGCCAGCCGACGAAACCAGGGATTTCGGGAGACCCAGTACTTC
>once|TRBV9|TRBJ2-7|TRBD2
CASSPQTSFNEQYF
TGTGCCAGCAGCCCCCAGACTAGCTTCAACGAGCAGTACTTC
>-|TRBV3-1/TRBV3-2|TRBJ2-7|TRBD2
CASSQDRLAGREQYF
TGTGCCAGCAGCCAAGATCGACTAGCGGGAAGGGAGCAGTACTTC
>-|TRBV5-1|TRBJ2-1|TRBD2
CASSLVLLAGDHYNEQFF
TGCGCCAGCAGCTTGGTATTACTAGCGGGGGATCACTACAATGAGCAGTTCTTC
>-|TRBV7-9|TRBJ1-1|-
CASSLVSEAFF
TGTGCCAGCAGCTTAGTCAGTGAAGCTTTCTTT
>-|TRBV25-1|TRBJ2-1|TRBD2
CASSHSRLAGVYNEQFF
TGTGCCAGCAGCCACTCGAGGCTAGCGGGGGTCTACAATGAGCAGTTCTTC
>-|TRBV6-5|TRBJ2-3|-
CASNREFTDTQYF
TGTGCCAGCAATCGGGAATTCACAGATACGCAGTATTTT
>-|TRBV27|TRBJ1-6|TRBD1
CASSIVGQGTFLSYNSPLHF
TGTGCCAGCAGTATCGTGGGACAGGGGACTTTCCTCTCCTATAATTCACCCCTCCACTTT
>-|TRBV6-4|TRBJ2-7|-
CASSKQGGGYEQYF
TGTGCCAGCAGCAAACAGGGTGGCGGGTACGAGCAGTACTTC
>-|TRBV27|TRBJ2-2|TRBD1
CASSSPRTGTGELFF
TGTGCCAGCAGTTCCCCTCGGACAGGGACCGGGGAGCTGTTTTTT
>-|TRBV20-1|TRBJ1-2|-
CSAPGNYGYTF
TGCAGTGCTCCAGGGAACTATGGCTACACCTTC
>-|TRBV7-2|TRBJ2-1|-
CASSLELAGTHNEQFF
TGTGCCAGCAGCTTAGAATTGGCGGGTACCCACAATGAGCAGTTCTTC
>-|TRBV6-2/TRBV6-3|TRBJ1-5|-
CASSLTVNQPQHF
TGTGCCAGCAGTCTGACAGTCAATCAGCCCCAGCATTTT
>once|TRBV24-1|TRBJ2-7|TRBD1
CATSDTGQGTSYEQYF
TGTGCCACCAGTGACACGGGACAGGGCACTTCCTACGAGCAGTACTTC
>-|TRBV2|TRBJ1-5|-
CASSPVRSNQPQHF
TGTGCCAGCAGTCCTGTCCGGAGCAATCAGCCCCAGCATTTT
>-|TRBV19|TRBJ2-3|-
CASSLDLVSTDTQYF
TGTGCCAGTAGTCTGGACTTAGTCAGCACAGATACGCAGTATTTT
>medium-sized|TRBV20-1|TRBJ2-3|TRBD1
CSASSTSDRVPDTQYF
TGCAGTGCTAGTTCAACCTCGGACAGGGTCCCAGATACGCAGTATTTT
>few|TRBV4-1|TRBJ1-3|-
CASSQLPSGNTIYF
TGCGCCAGCAGCCAACTCCCCTCTGGAAACACCATATATTTT
>few|TRBV2|TRBJ1-1|TRBD1
CASSDRTGGTEAFF
TGTGCCAGCAGTGACCGGACAGGGGGCACTGAAGCTTTCTTT
>-|TRBV5-1|TRBJ1-2|-
CASRGGARGYTF
TGCGCCAGCCGGGGGGGCGCGAGGGGCTACACCTTC
>-|TRBV6-2/TRBV6-3|TRBJ2-7|-
CASSYPGQFSYEQYF
TGTGCCAGCAGTTACCCAGGACAGTTCTCCTACGAGCAGTACTTC
>-|TRBV5-5|TRBJ2-2|-
CASSPATSSAGELFF
TGTGCCAGCAGCCCGGCGACCTCTAGCGCCGGGGAGCTGTTTTTT
>few|TRBV6-2/TRBV6-3|TRBJ2-7|-
CASSYGQTYEQYF
TGTGCCAGCAGTTATGGACAGACCTACGAGCAGTACTTC
>-|TRBV7-2|TRBJ2-1|-
CASSLDSSVMSNEQFF
TGTGCCAGCAGCTTAGATTCCAGCGTCATGTCCAATGAGCAGTTCTTC